The next 27 T cell receptor beta chains were all read from a single sample in a study of blood T cells in healthy people across ages. Combining a sample-barcoded 5' primer with a J-beta primer mix, a second PCR ran for roughly 6 to 12 cycles. TCRdb re-derived calls from the 5' RACE reads in MiXCR, one entry per CDR3 protein. This table has more than 900,000 distinct CDR3 sequences, less than 25% appearing once. The same sample was also studied in work on T cells of mothers and their children.

Sequenced material: blood. The receptors originated from a girl aged 2-15 years in good health.

This chain links TRBV24-1 with TRBJ1-1; D not resolved. CDR3 size: 13 residues. The germline CDR1 and CDR2 sequences are KGHDR and SFDVKD. Trimming pared 7 bases from V and 0 bases from J, leaving 8 bases between. Here the CDR3 DNA reads TGTGCCACCAGGGGCATAATGAACACTGAAGCTTTCTTT. Encoded protein: CATRGIMNTEAFF.

This chain uses TRBV29-1 with TRBJ1-1, with D possibly being TRBD1 (6 bases). The CDR3 consists of 13 residues. The germline V gene encodes CDR1 SQVTM and CDR2 ANQGSEA. V gave up 4 bases and J gave up 1 base, with 10 bases separating them. The CDR3 nucleotides are TGCAGCGTTGTAGGGGGTCCGAACACTGAAGCTTTCTTT. Amino acids: CSVVGGPNTEAFF. The whole variable domain, remainder taken from reference TRBV29-1 and TRBJ1-1, is SAVISQKPSRDICQRGTSLTIQCQVDSQVTMMFWYRQQPGQSLTLIATANQGSEATYESGFVIDKFPISRPNLTFSTLTVSNMSPEDSSIYLCSVVGGPNTEAFFGQGTRLTVV.

The chain carries TRBV4-3 and TRBJ2-5; a weak D match, TRBD1 (6 bases). TRBJ2-7 explains the end of the DNA better; the J call may be wrong. The V gene's germline CDR1 is LGHNA and CDR2 YSLEER. This CDR3 spans 15 amino acids. Here the CDR3 DNA reads TGCGCCAGCAGCCAAGATGTTTCAGGGGCTAGCGAGCAGTACTTC. Its protein is CASSQDVSGASEQYF.

The J gene is TRBJ2-5, the V gene TRBV6-1; D ambiguous. The CDR3 length is 16 residues. The germline CDR1 and CDR2 sequences are MNHNS and SASEGT. Trimming shortened V by 1 base and J by 3 bases, and 15 bases separated the two germline ends. The CDR3 sequence: CASSEEGTENEETQYF. The CDR3 DNA reads TGTGCCAGCAGTGAAGAGGGAACTGAAAATGAAGAGACCCAGTACTTC.

This clonotype was recorded a few times. Sequence at one end of the junction differs from germline and may be a read error. Written as DNA, the CDR3 is TGTGCCAACAGTTTCCTTCAGACTAGCGGGGGTGAGCAGTTCTTC. Translation: CANSFLQTSGGEQFF. The chain is built from TRBV6-5 and TRBJ2-1, with 12 positions matching TRBD2. Per germline, CDR1 MNHEY and CDR2 SVGAGI. The CDR3 is 15 amino acids.

This clonotype has just a few counts. The chain couples TRBV9 to TRBJ2-6; 8 bases align to TRBD1. The CDR3 is made up of 16 amino acids. With V trimmed by 3 bases and J by 2 bases, 4 bases remained unmatched. Germline CDR1 SGDLS, CDR2 YYNGEE. The DNA for the CDR3 is TGTGCCAGCAGCGCGACAGGGGTCACTGGGGCCAACGTCCTGACTTTC. As protein: CASSATGVTGANVLTF. The whole variable domain, filled in from reference TRBV9 and TRBJ2-6, reads DSGVTQTPKHLITATGQRVTLRCSPRSGDLSVYWYQQSLDQGLQFLIQYYNGEERAKGNILERFSAQQFPDLHSELNLSSLELGDSALYFCASSATGVTGANVLTFGAGSRLTVL.

This chain uses TRBV10-3 with TRBJ2-4; D not certain. V lost 0 bases and J lost 6, with 15 bases in between. CDR1 and CDR2 (germline): ENHRY, SYGVKD. This CDR3 comprises 16 residues. CDR3 sequence: CAISESEGPSLNIQYF. The CDR3 coding sequence is TGTGCCATCAGTGAGTCAGAAGGCCCCTCCCTAAACATTCAGTACTTC.

In its sample, this clonotype was seen once. The chain employs TRBV11-2 and TRBJ2-1; TRBD1 aligns across 8 bases. Germline CDR1 and CDR2: SGHAT and FQNNGV. This CDR3 contains 15 residues. The V gene end was trimmed by 2 bases and the J gene end by 10 bases; junction bases not matched to a gene: 10. The CDR3 nucleotides are TGTGCCAGCAGCTTACGTACCACAGGGGGAAAAGAGCAGTTCTTC. The encoded protein is CASSLRTTGGKEQFF.

This clonotype was observed a single time. V gene TRBV4-2 combines with J gene TRBJ2-5; 8 bases map to TRBD1. Germline-derived CDR1 and CDR2 are LGHNA and YNFKEQ. V was clipped by 0 bases and J by 2 bases; unmatched bases: 11. CDR3 length: 18 residues. CDR3 DNA: TGTGCCAGCAGCCAAGATCCCAGACAGGGGCATTTACAAGAGACCCAGTACTTC. This sequence encodes CASSQDPRQGHLQETQYF.

On this clonotype: One junction end disagrees with the germline gene, perhaps due to a read error. This CDR3 is CAGSPSEYYIEQYF. As DNA, the CDR3 is TGTGCCGGCAGTCCATCCGAGTATTACATCGAGCAGTACTTC. This chain uses TRBV6-5 with TRBJ2-7; D remains ambiguous. Germline loops: CDR1 MNHEY, CDR2 SVGAGI. The CDR3 runs to 14 residues.

The chain employs TRBV29-1 and TRBJ1-1, with D unresolved. The CDR3 loop spans 14 amino acids. Per germline, CDR1 SQVTM and CDR2 ANQGSEA. With 4 bases removed from V and 5 bases from J, the gap between germline ends came to 17 bases. The DNA of the CDR3 is TGCAGCGTTGGGACCCTCCTTATGGGGACTGAAGCTTTCTTT. Protein product: CSVGTLLMGTEAFF.

The V gene is TRBV6-2 or TRBV6-3, the J gene TRBJ2-1; the match to TRBD2 covers 10 bases. From germline, CDR1 is MNHEY and CDR2 SVGEGT. J was trimmed by 10 bases and V by 10 bases; bases with no gene match: 7. The CDR3 runs 12 residues. In nucleotides, the CDR3 is TGTGCCATAAGCGGGGGGGACCAGGAGCAGTTCTTC. It translates to CAISGGDQEQFF.

This clonotype was observed a handful of times. V and J are TRBV27 and TRBJ2-1; 8 bases agree with TRBD1. J was trimmed by 0 bases and V by 4 bases; bases with no gene match: 5. Per germline, CDR1 MNHEY and CDR2 SMNVEV (reference sequence). The CDR3 runs 16 residues. The CDR3 loop is CASSSPGTGSYNEQFF. The CDR3 DNA reads TGTGCCAGCAGTTCCCCCGGGACAGGCTCCTACAATGAGCAGTTCTTC.

Concerning this clonotype itself: Germline and junction disagree at one end, which may indicate a read error. The chain links TRBV7-9 to TRBJ2-5; weak D call: TRBD2 (6 bases). Germline lookup yields CDR1 SEHNR and CDR2 FQNEAQ (reference sequence). The CDR3 sequence is 14 residues long. In DNA form, the CDR3 reads TGTGCCAGCACCCCTCGGGGGTCGCAAGAGACCCGGTACTTC. Translating it yields CASTPRGSQETRYF.

This chain uses TRBV15 with TRBJ2-7, with D perhaps matching TRBD1 (5 bases). Germline V gives CDR1 LNHNV, CDR2 YYDKDF (reference sequence). The V and J ends lost 1 base and 0 bases respectively, with 10 bases between them. The length of the CDR3 is 15 residues. The chain's CDR3 is CATSRGNRYSYEQYF. The CDR3, as DNA: TGTGCCACCAGCAGAGGCAACAGGTACTCCTACGAGCAGTACTTC.

As to this clonotype: The junction shows a germline mismatch at one end, possibly a read error. V usage is TRBV5-1 and J usage is TRBJ1-4; 8 bases match TRBD1. Germline loops: CDR1 SGHRS, CDR2 YFSETQ. This CDR3 is 15 amino acids long. The CDR3 reads CAGSLQGGRHEKLFF. DNA for the CDR3: TGCGCCGGCAGCTTACAGGGGGGACGACACGAAAAACTGTTTTTT.

This clonotype has more than one count but fewer than ten. The chain employs TRBV29-1 and TRBJ2-3; TRBD1 aligns across 12 bases. Germline V gene lookup returns CDR1 SQVTM and CDR2 ANQGSEA. The CDR3 has 15 residues. After removal of 6 bases from V and 4 bases from J, the junction contained 8 bases not matched to a gene. The CDR3 region has the DNA TGCAGCGTAGGCCCCGGGACAGGGGGCCCAGATACGCAGTATTTT. Protein product: CSVGPGTGGPDTQYF.

The rearrangement joins TRBV28 to TRBJ2-5, with TRBD1 matching 7 bases. The CDR3 length is 14 residues. V dropped 7 bases and J dropped 5; count of bases not matched to a gene: 10. The germline gives CDR1 MDHEN, CDR2 SYDVKM. The CDR3 nucleotides are TGTGCCAGCACCCCTTACAGGGGCCTGGAGACCCAGTACTTC. Its translation is CASTPYRGLETQYF.

Comment on this clonotype: A read error is likely, as this CDR3 ends without the conserved phenylalanine or tryptophan. DNA for the CDR3: TGTGCCAGCAGCCCTCGACAGGGGAACTATGGCTACACCCTC. Its translation: CASSPRQGNYGYTL. This sequence joins TRBV7-2 and TRBJ1-2; 8 bases align to TRBD1. The V gene end was trimmed by 5 bases and the J gene end by 2 bases; junction bases not matched to a gene: 4. This CDR3 is built from 14 residues. From germline, CDR1 is SGHTA and CDR2 FQGNSA.

The chain is built from TRBV20-1 and TRBJ2-3; 14 positions match TRBD2. CDR1 is DFQATT, CDR2 SNEGSKA, per germline (reference sequence). After removal of 3 bases from V and 5 bases from J, the junction contained 4 bases not matched to a gene. CDR3 length: 15 amino acids. The CDR3 sequence is CSARAGLAGVDTQYF. In DNA form, the CDR3 reads TGCAGTGCTAGGGCGGGACTAGCGGGGGTAGATACGCAGTATTTT.

The rearrangement links TRBV29-1 to TRBJ1-2, with 7 bases identical to TRBD1. The J segment lost 4 bases and the V segment lost 7 bases, leaving 6 bases of the junction unmatched. The CDR3 contains 12 residues. In germline, CDR1 is SQVTM, CDR2 ANQGSEA. CDR3 residues: CSADRAPYGYTF. DNA of the CDR3: TGCAGCGCCGACAGGGCCCCCTATGGCTACACCTTC.

The chain links TRBV10-3 to TRBJ1-2; D remains ambiguous. V lost 11 bases and J 7 bases, leaving 17 bases between the germline ends. The germline CDR1 and CDR2 sequences are ENHRY and SYGVKD. The CDR3 covers 12 residues. The CDR3 loop reads CACTSVRGGYTF. The CDR3, as DNA: TGTGCCTGCACCTCGGTACGGGGTGGCTACACCTTC.

This clonotype was recorded a few times. This rearrangement joins TRBV11-2 to TRBJ2-7; D is perhaps TRBD2 (6 bases). The CDR3 is made up of 16 amino acids. Trimming removed 1 base from V and 0 bases from J, with 13 bases in between. CDR1 and CDR2 (germline): SGHAT, FQNNGV. As DNA, the CDR3 is TGTGCCAGCAGCTTAGTTAAAGCCGGGGGCTCCTACGAGCAGTACTTC. Protein sequence: CASSLVKAGGSYEQYF.

This clonotype was seen a handful of times. The rearrangement uses TRBV20-1 and TRBJ2-5; D uncertain. The J call may be mistaken, given a closer DNA end match to TRBJ2-1. CDR1 is DFQATT, CDR2 SNEGSKA, per germline (reference sequence). The length of the CDR3 is 14 residues. The CDR3 region is CSAPGPVGCNEQFF. DNA of the CDR3: TGCAGTGCCCCCGGGCCGGTGGGGTGCAATGAGCAGTTCTTC.

This clonotype was found once. The rearrangement links TRBV29-1 to TRBJ2-5; the D gene is possibly TRBD2 (9 bases). CDR1 SQVTM and CDR2 ANQGSEA come from the germline V gene. The CDR3 is made up of 22 amino acids. V was clipped by 5 bases and J by 3 bases, with 40 bases between them. The CDR3 here is CSVWPVKGRGLKAGGPEETQYF. CDR3 in DNA: TGCAGCGTTTGGCCGGTGAAGGGCAGGGGGCTGAAGGCGGGAGGGCCAGAAGAGACCCAGTACTTC.

The chain uses TRBV12-3 or TRBV12-4 and TRBJ2-1; 10 nucleotides align to TRBD2. The CDR3 has 16 amino acids. Trimming at V came to 1 base and at J to 7 bases, leaving 7 bases not matched to a gene. The CDR3 DNA reads as TGTGCCAGCAGTTTAGGCCCAAGCGGGGGGGGTAATGAGCAGTTCTTC. As protein: CASSLGPSGGGNEQFF.

The rearrangement joins TRBV12-3 or TRBV12-4 to TRBJ2-7; TRBD2 matches at 11 bases. J was trimmed by 4 bases and V by 5 bases; bases with no gene match: 7. The CDR3 has 15 amino acids. Written as DNA, the CDR3 is TGTGCCAGCAGTCTCAGTAGCGGGGGGGCTTACGAGCAGTACTTC. Translation: CASSLSSGGAYEQYF.